The present entry profiles one T cell receptor (beta chain) with its context. What it binds is unknown. CDR1 is KGHDR and CDR2 is SFDVKD in the germline V gene. The ends were cut back, 1 base at V and 7 bases at J, with 7 bases in the middle. The CDR3 has 12 residues. This entry comes from a study of Ad26.COV2.S vaccination and SARS-CoV-2 variants. Whole-study context: Once, or twice with 56 days between doses, Ad26.COV2.S was given intramuscularly. Study-level results: Measures of TCR breadth and depth may have fallen short of total T cell responses.

Treatment described: some 19 received Ad26.COV2.S at low or high dose, single or two shots; 5 received placebo; per-sample allocation not given. At day 63 after the first vaccine or placebo injection, samples were drawn. The donor was a Boston adult aged 18-55 years. Participants' vaccine, an Ad26 vector, delivered Wuhan-strain SARS-CoV-2 spike. Assay: immunoSEQ multiplex PCR; the TCRdb copy retains only in-frame clones and omits some. Among around 310,000 clones listed, roughly nine tenths were seen once. This sequence originates from a person aged 18-60 years who received the Ad26.COV2.S COVID-19 vaccine or a placebo. Sequencing used peripheral blood, obtained in a trial of Ad26.COV2.S vaccine versus placebo. The V call is TRBV24-1, the J call TRBJ2-7; the D call may be TRBD1 or TRBD2 (5 bases each). The CDR3 loop reads CATSDLGEEQYV. CDR3 DNA: TGTGCCACCAGTGATTTAGGGGAGGAGCAGTACGTC.